This T cell receptor beta chain was captured by sequencing in a study of cytomegalovirus exposure and HLA in healthy donors. The primer mix had 60 Vbeta and 13 Jbeta primers. Libraries were prepared by immunoSEQ multiplex PCR; TCRdb keeps only in-frame clonotypes and omits some of them. The table lists nearly 95,000 clones, 60% to 80% of them singletons. Specimen: PBMCs. This clonotype was obtained from a woman aged 25 to 39 in good health and CMV-seronegative.

The DNA for the CDR3 is TGTGCCAGTAAGCCCGTAGCGGGAGGGCGTGGAGAGCAGTACTTC. Encoded protein: CASKPVAGGRGEQYF. This chain joins TRBV19 and TRBJ2-7; TRBD2 matches at 11 bases. CDR3 size: 15 residues. V lost 7 bases, J lost 7 bases, and 12 bases stayed unmatched. Germline CDR1 and CDR2: LNHDA and SQIVND (reference sequence).